The present TCR beta chain was sequenced within a study of Tregs in tolerant kidney transplant recipients. The study, taken as a whole, reports: This study did not directly address biological reproducibility. Findings come from small patient numbers and require larger validation.

Notes on this clone: What it binds is not known.

The nonmyeloablative bone marrow transplants came from related graft donors, with transient mixed chimerism. This CDR3 has 13 amino acids. Per germline, CDR1 SNHLY and CDR2 FYNNEI. V gave up 9 bases and J gave up 0 bases; unmatched junction bases: 2. The protocol was immunoSEQ multiplex PCR, while the TCRdb copy is restricted to in-frame clones and leaves out a portion. This table holds about 50,000 clones, roughly nine tenths found once. The genes are TRBV2 and TRBJ1-3, with 7 bases lining up with TRBD1. This specimen was CD8+ T cells from blood (PBMCs), taken 12 months after the transplant. This receptor was taken from a human patient who received a combined kidney and bone marrow transplant. Some T cells here may be from the graft donor. CDR3 protein: CASWDSSGNTIYF. The CDR3 bases are TGTGCCAGTTGGGACAGCTCTGGAAACACCATATATTTT.